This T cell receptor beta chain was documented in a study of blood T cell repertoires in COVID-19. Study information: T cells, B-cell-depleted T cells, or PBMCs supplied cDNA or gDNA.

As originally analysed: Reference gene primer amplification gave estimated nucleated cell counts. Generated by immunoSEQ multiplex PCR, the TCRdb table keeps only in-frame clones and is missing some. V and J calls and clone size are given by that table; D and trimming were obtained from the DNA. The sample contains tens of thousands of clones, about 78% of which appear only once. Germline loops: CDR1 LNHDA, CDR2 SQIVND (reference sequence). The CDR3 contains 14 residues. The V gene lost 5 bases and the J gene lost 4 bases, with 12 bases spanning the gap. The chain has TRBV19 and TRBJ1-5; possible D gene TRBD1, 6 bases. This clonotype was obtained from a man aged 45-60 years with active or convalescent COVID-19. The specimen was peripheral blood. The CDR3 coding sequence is TGTGCCAGTAGTCCTGGACAGCAAAATCAGCCCCAGCATTTT. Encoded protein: CASSPGQQNQPQHF.